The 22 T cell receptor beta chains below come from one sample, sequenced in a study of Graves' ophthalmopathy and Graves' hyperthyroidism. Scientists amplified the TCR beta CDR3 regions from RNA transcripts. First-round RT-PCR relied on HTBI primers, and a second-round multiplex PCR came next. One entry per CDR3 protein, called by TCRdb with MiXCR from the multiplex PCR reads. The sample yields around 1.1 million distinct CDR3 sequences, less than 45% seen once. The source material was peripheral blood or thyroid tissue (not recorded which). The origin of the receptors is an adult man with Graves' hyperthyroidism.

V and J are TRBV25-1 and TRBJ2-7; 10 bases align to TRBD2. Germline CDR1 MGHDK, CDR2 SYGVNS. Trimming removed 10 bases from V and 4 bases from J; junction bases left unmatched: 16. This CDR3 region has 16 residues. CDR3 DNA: TGTGCCATCTACAGTGTCCGGGGAGCGGGGGGGTACGAGCAGTACTTC. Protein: CAIYSVRGAGGYEQYF.

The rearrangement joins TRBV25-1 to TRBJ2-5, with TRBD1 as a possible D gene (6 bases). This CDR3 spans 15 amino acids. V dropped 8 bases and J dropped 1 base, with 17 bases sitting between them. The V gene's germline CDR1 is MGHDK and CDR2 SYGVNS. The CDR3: CASRRQAASQETQYF. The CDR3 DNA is TGTGCCAGCCGACGACAGGCGGCCTCCCAAGAGACCCAGTACTTC.

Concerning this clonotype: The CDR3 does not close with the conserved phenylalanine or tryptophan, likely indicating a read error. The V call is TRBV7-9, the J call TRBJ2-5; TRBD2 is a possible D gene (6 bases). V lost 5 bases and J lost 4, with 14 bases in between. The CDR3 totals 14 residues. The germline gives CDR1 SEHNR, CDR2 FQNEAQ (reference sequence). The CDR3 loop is CASSGGTPGETQYL. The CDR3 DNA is TGTGCCAGCAGCGGAGGGACGCCGGGAGAGACCCAGTACCTC.

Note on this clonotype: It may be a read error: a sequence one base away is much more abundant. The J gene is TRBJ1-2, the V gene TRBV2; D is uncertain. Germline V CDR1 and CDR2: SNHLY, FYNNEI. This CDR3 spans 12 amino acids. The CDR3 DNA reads TGTGCCGGCAGTGAATATGGTCATGGCTACACCTTC. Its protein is CAGSEYGHGYTF.

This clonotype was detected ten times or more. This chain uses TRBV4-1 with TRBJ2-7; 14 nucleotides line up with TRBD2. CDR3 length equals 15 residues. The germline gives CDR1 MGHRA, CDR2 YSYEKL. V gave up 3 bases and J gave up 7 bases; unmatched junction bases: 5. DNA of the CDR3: TGCGCCAGCAGCCAGGGGACTAGCGGGGGTTGGGAGCAGTACTTC. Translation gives CASSQGTSGGWEQYF.

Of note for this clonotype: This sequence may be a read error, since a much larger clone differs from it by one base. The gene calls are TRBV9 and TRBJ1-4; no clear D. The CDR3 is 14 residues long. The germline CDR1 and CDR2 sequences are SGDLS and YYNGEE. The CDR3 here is CASSGLESNGKLFF. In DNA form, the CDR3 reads TGTGCCAGCAGCGGGCTGGAGTCTAATGGAAAACTGTTTTTT.

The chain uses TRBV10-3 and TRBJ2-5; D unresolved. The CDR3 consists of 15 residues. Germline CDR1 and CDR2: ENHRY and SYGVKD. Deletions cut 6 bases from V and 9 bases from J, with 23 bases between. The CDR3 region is CAIRDLWGADQPQYF. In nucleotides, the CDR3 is TGTGCCATCAGGGACCTGTGGGGTGCCGACCAGCCCCAGTACTTC.

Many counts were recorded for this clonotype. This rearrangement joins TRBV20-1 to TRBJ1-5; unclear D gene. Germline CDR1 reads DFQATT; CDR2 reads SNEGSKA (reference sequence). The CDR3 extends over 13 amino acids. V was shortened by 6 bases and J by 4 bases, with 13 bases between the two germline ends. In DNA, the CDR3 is TGCAGTGCCAACCAAGACAAGAATCAGCCCCAGCATTTT. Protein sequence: CSANQDKNQPQHF.

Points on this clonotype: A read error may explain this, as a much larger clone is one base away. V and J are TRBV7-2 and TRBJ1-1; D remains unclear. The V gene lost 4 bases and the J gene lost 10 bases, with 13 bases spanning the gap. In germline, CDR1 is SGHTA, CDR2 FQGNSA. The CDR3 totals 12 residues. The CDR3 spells CASSCELNVAFF. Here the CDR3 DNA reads TGTGCCAGCAGCTGCGAACTGAACGTAGCTTTCTTT.

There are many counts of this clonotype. The CDR3 coding sequence is TGTGCCAGCAGCCAACCCAGTCCGGGACAATACCAAGAGACCCAGTACTTC. It codes for CASSQPSPGQYQETQYF. This rearrangement joins TRBV14 to TRBJ2-5; D may be TRBD1 (6 bases). This CDR3 spans 17 amino acids. V lost 2 bases and J 0 bases, leaving 16 bases between the germline ends. Germline lookup yields CDR1 SGHDN and CDR2 FVKESK. The complete variable domain, with remaining parts taken from reference TRBV14 and TRBJ2-5, reads EAGVTQFPSHSVIEKGQTVTLRCDPISGHDNLYWYRRVMGKEIKFLLHFVKESKQDESGMPNNRFLAERTGGTYSTLKVQPAELEDSGVYFCASSQPSPGQYQETQYFGPGTRLLVL.

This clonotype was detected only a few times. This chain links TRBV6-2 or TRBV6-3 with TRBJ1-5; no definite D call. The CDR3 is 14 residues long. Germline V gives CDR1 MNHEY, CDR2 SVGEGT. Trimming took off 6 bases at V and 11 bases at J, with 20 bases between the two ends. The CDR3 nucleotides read TGTGCCAGCAGCATCGGTGGCGGACTCCCGACCCAGCATTTT. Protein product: CASSIGGGLPTQHF.

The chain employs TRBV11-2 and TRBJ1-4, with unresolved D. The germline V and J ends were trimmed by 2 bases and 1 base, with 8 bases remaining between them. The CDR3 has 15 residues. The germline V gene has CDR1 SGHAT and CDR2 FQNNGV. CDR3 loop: CASSLMRGTNEKLFF. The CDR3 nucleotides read TGTGCCAGCAGCTTAATGCGAGGAACTAATGAAAAACTGTTTTTT. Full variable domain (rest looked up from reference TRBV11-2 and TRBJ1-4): EAGVAQSPRYKIIEKRQSVAFWCNPISGHATLYWYQQILGQGPKLLIQFQNNGVVDDSQLPKDRFSAERLKGVDSTLKIQPAKLEDSAVYLCASSLMRGTNEKLFFGSGTQLSVL.

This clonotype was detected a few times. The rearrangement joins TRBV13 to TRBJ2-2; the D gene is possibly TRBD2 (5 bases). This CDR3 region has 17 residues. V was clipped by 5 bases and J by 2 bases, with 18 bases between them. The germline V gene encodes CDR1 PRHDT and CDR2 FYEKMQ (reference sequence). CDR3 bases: TGTGCCAGCAGCCTGACGGGGAACCGCGTTAACACCGGGGAGCTGTTTTTT. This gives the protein CASSLTGNRVNTGELFF. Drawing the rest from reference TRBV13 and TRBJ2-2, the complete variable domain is AAGVIQSPRHLIKEKRETATLKCYPIPRHDTVYWYQQGPGQDPQFLISFYEKMQSDKGSIPDRFSAQQFSDYHSELNMSSLELGDSALYFCASSLTGNRVNTGELFFGEGSRLTVL.

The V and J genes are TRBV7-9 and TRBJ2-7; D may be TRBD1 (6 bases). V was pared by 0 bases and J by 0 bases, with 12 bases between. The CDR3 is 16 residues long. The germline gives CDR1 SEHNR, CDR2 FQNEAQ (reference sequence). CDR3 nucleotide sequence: TGTGCCAGCAGCTTAGCGCAGGGGTCGAGCTCCTACGAGCAGTACTTC. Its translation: CASSLAQGSSSYEQYF.

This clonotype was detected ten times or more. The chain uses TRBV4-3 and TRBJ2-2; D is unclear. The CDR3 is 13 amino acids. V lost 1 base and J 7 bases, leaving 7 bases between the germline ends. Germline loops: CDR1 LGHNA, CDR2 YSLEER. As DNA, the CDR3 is TGCGCCAGCAGCCAAGTGGCGAGCGGGGAGCTGTTTTTT. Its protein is CASSQVASGELFF.

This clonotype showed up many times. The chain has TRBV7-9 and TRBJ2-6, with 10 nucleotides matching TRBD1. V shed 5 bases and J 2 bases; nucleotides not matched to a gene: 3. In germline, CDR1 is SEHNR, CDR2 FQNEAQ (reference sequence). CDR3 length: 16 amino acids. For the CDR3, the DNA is TGTGCCAGCAGCCCAGGGACAGGGGCTGGGGCCAACGTCCTGACTTTC. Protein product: CASSPGTGAGANVLTF.

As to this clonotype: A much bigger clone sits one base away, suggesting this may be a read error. DNA for the CDR3: TGTGCCAGCAGCTACGGACAGGGACCTAAGACTGAAGCTTTCTTT. Translating it yields CASSYGQGPKTEAFF. The J gene is TRBJ1-1, the V gene TRBV7-8, with 8 bases aligning to TRBD1. With V trimmed by 4 bases and J by 5 bases, 9 bases remained unmatched. This CDR3 has 15 residues. CDR1 and CDR2 from the germline V gene are SGHVS and FQNEAQ. The full variable domain, with the rest looked up from reference TRBV7-8 and TRBJ1-1, is GAGVSQSPRYKVAKRGQDVALRCDPISGHVSLFWYQQALGQGPEFLTYFQNEAQLDKSGLPSDRFFAERPEGSVSTLKIQRTQQEDSAVYLCASSYGQGPKTEAFFGQGTRLTVV.

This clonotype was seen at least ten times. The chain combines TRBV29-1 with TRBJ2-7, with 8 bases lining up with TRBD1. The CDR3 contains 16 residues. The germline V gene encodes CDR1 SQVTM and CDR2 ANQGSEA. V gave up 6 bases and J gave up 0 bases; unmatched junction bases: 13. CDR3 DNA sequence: TGCAGCGTCACTACCGGGACAGGCGAAAGCTCCTACGAGCAGTACTTC. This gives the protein CSVTTGTGESSYEQYF.

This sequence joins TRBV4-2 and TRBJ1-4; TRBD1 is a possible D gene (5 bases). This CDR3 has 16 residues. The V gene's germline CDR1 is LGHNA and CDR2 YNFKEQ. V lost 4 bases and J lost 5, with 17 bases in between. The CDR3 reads CASSPGTGLLNEKLFF. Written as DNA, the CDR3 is TGTGCCAGCAGCCCCGGGACGGGACTGTTAAATGAAAAACTGTTTTTT.

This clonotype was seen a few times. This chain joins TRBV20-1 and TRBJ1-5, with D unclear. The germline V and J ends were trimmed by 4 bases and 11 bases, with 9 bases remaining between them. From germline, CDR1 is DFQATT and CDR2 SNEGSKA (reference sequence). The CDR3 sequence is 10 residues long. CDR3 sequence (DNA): TGCAGTGCTAAGTTCTCGACCCAGCATTTT. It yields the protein CSAKFSTQHF.

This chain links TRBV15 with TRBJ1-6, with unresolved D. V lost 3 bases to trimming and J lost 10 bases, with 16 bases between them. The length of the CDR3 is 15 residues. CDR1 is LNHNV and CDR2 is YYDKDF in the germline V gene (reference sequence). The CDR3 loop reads CATSSLDPGVSPLHF. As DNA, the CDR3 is TGTGCCACCAGCAGTTTAGATCCGGGAGTATCACCCCTCCACTTT.

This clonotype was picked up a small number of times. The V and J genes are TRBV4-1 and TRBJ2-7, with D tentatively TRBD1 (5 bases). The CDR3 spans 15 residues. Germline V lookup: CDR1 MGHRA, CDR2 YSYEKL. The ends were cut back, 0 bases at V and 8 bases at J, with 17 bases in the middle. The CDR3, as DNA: TGCGCCAGCAGCCAAGAAAGGGGAATAGGGGATCAGCAGTACTTC. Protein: CASSQERGIGDQQYF.